A single TCR beta chain is shown here with its context. Its antigen remains unidentified. CDR3 length: 16 amino acids. Trimming cost V 0 bases and J 8 bases; bases outside gene matches: 10. Germline loops: CDR1 SGDLS, CDR2 YYNGEE. This record comes from a study of T cells after yellow fever vaccination. Study results and caveats: Researchers report a weaker secondary response that nonetheless peaked faster, day 5 versus 15. The booster saw the reappearance of most primary-vaccination clones (approximately 96% CD4, 80% to 90% CD8). Among all clonotypes, a small share was observed in both CD4 and CD8 compartments.

Making TCR cDNA involved 5'RACE template switching, which added UMIs and a universal primer site. In TCRdb, the 5' RACE reads were re-called with MiXCR into one record per CDR3 protein. The sample includes 450,000 to 600,000 distinct CDR3 sequences, roughly 13% of them seen just once. The rearrangement joins TRBV9 to TRBJ2-1, with 8 nucleotides matching TRBD2. This receptor was obtained from a man under 40 who received the YFV17D yellow fever vaccine. The source material was PBMCs, sampled on the day of the yellow fever booster vaccination. The CDR3: CASSVDGGLAPDEQFF. For the CDR3, the DNA is TGTGCCAGCAGCGTAGACGGAGGACTAGCACCGGATGAGCAGTTCTTC.